Listed here is a single T cell receptor (beta chain). This record comes from a study of blood T cell repertoires in COVID-19. Study as a whole: The origin of the acute and convalescent COVID-19 samples was the United States, Italy and Spain.

In the source study's methods: Estimation of nucleated cell counts relied on the amplification of reference gene primers. TCRdb's table, derived via immunoSEQ multiplex PCR, lists solely in-frame clones and lacks some. The V and J calls and clone size come from that table; D and trimming were worked out from the DNA. The sample lists about 320,000 clones; approximately 82% were seen once. The CDR3 sequence is 13 residues long. V was clipped by 5 bases and J by 7 bases; unmatched bases: 5. Germline V gene data show CDR1 as SGHAT and CDR2 as FQNNGV. This TCR derives from a woman aged 50 to 60 with acute or convalescent COVID-19. The chain carries TRBV11-2 and TRBJ2-1; TRBD1 matches at 7 bases. The sample taken for sequencing was peripheral blood. DNA for the CDR3: TGTGCCAGCAGCGTCGGGACAGAAAATGAGCAGTTCTTC. It translates to CASSVGTENEQFF.